The source of this TCR beta chain is a study of T cells in Graves' hyperthyroidism and ophthalmopathy. Study outcomes and limitations: Classification by a 13 V-J model distinguished ophthalmopathy from stable hyperthyroidism. Onset of ophthalmopathy came a median approximately 6.9 months after the model predicted it.

On this clonotype itself: The antigen remains unidentified.

What was amplified from RNA transcripts were TCR beta CDR3 regions. Primed by the HTBI set, a first-round RT-PCR was run on the TCR CDR3. TCRdb independently ran MiXCR on the multiplex PCR reads; one entry per CDR3 protein. The sample gives 92,000 or so distinct CDR3 sequences, about 51% of which show up once; 27% is in the top ten. Germline V gene lookup returns CDR1 SNHLY and CDR2 FYNNEI. The CDR3 is made up of 12 amino acids. Trimming took off 5 bases at V and 10 bases at J, with 9 bases between the two ends. Graves' hyperthyroidism qualified as stable when ophthalmopathy did not progress within 18 months. Extraction of PBMCs used 9 to 10 ml of fresh peripheral blood.

The sequenced material came from blood. The V and J genes are TRBV2 and TRBJ1-6; D unresolved. This TCR was recovered from a woman aged 35 to 49 with Graves' hyperthyroidism. The CDR3 spells CASSQRNSPLHF. The CDR3 nucleotides are TGTGCCAGCAGTCAAAGGAACTCACCCCTCCACTTT.